What follows are 5 T cell receptor beta chains derived from one specimen sequenced in a study of vaccination and CD4 T cells after COVID-19. Documented treatment: roughly 10-day PBMC culture with coronavirus spike peptide pools or control peptides (ViraFEST assay). No cognate antigen is known for these TCRs. CD4+ T cells that had been cultured provided DNA sequenced with the Oncomine TCR Beta short-read assay. MiXCR, applied by TCRdb to the PCR reads, yields one record per CDR3 protein. This sample has 13,000 to 15,000 distinct CDR3 sequences; 25% to 35% occur once, and the top ten carry around 7.9%. Sequenced input: CD4+ T cells from blood, cultured in vitro. These receptors were obtained from a human donor who had recovered from COVID-19.

The rearrangement links TRBV7-2 to TRBJ2-1; the D gene is possibly TRBD2 (6 bases). Germline values: CDR1 SGHTA, CDR2 FQGNSA. V was shortened by 4 bases and J by 4 bases, with 14 bases between the two germline ends. This CDR3 is built from 15 residues. CDR3 bases: TGTGCCAGCAGCTCTCGGGACGGGGGATACAATGAGCAGTTCTTC. Its translation is CASSSRDGGYNEQFF. Filled out from reference TRBV7-2 and TRBJ2-1, the complete variable domain reads GAGVSQSPSNKVTEKGKDVELRCDPISGHTALYWYRQSLGQGLEFLIYFQGNSAPDKSGLPSDRFSAERTGGSVSTLTIQRTQQEDSAVYLCASSSRDGGYNEQFFGPGTRLTVL.

The rearrangement links TRBV5-6 to TRBJ2-5; D not resolved. CDR1 is SGHDT and CDR2 is YYEEEE in the germline V gene. Between the trimmed V and J ends, which lost 4 bases and 1 base, there was a span of 14 bases. The CDR3 loop spans 15 amino acids. The CDR3 nucleotides read TGTGCCAGCAGCCTCTGGTGGCAGTCCCAAGAGACCCAGTACTTC. As protein: CASSLWWQSQETQYF.

The chain employs TRBV11-2 and TRBJ1-1; 8 positions match TRBD1. In germline, CDR1 is SGHAT, CDR2 FQNNGV. With 5 bases clipped from V and 5 bases from J, the junction kept 4 bases outside the gene matches. The CDR3 extends over 13 amino acids. In nucleotides, the CDR3 is TGTGCCAGCAGCCGGGACAGGCGAACTGAAGCTTTCTTT. Its translation: CASSRDRRTEAFF.

The gene calls are TRBV19 and TRBJ1-1; weak D call: TRBD1 (5 bases). The CDR3 loop spans 13 amino acids. CDR1 is LNHDA, CDR2 SQIVND, per germline (reference sequence). V was pared by 7 bases and J by 3 bases, with 12 bases between. The CDR3 here is CASNQGGDTEAFF. DNA of the CDR3: TGTGCCAGTAACCAGGGAGGAGACACTGAAGCTTTCTTT.

The chain uses TRBV5-1 and TRBJ1-2; no clear D gene. CDR3 length: 15 amino acids. CDR1 SGHRS and CDR2 YFSETQ come from the germline V gene. Trimming took off 0 bases at V and 0 bases at J, with 9 bases between the two ends. Written as DNA, the CDR3 is TGCGCCAGCAGCTTGGGTGCACAATCTAACTATGGCTACACCTTC. Translated, it gives CASSLGAQSNYGYTF.